One T cell receptor (beta chain) is described in this entry. Its antigen is currently unknown. This sample was taken from a study of long-term antiretroviral therapy in people with HIV. Trimming left V 8 bases short and J 1 base short, with 8 bases between. CDR3 size: 12 residues. The germline gives CDR1 MNHNY, CDR2 SVGAGI (reference sequence). At the survey level, the v3.0 immunoSEQ assay was run. Assay used: immunoSEQ multiplex PCR; TCRdb lists only in-frame clones, some missing. The table shows tens of thousands of clones, with approximately 85% occurring only once. Study-wide results and limits: Those clones which expanded before ART made up the dominant part of the repertoire at all time points.

The specimen was unsorted PBMCs, collected 3 years after starting antiretroviral therapy. The clonotype comes from a man aged 40-55 years with HIV. The chain couples TRBV6-6 to TRBJ1-1; D might be TRBD1 (5 bases). CDR3 amino acids: CASQGSNTEAFF. The CDR3 region has the DNA TGTGCCAGCCAGGGCTCGAACACTGAAGCTTTCTTT.